Listed here are 10 T cell receptor beta chains from one sample, sequenced in a study of blood T cell repertoires in COVID-19. TCRdb's table, derived via immunoSEQ multiplex PCR, lists solely in-frame clones and lacks some. The table shows about 370,000 clones, with 91% occurring only once. Material for sequencing was PBMCs or T cells enriched from blood (not recorded which). These receptors originate from a woman in her thirties or forties who had been exposed to COVID-19.

V gene TRBV4-2 combines with J gene TRBJ1-3; 8 nucleotides match TRBD1. Germline-derived CDR1 and CDR2 are LGHNA and YNFKEQ. V lost 0 bases, J lost 0 bases, and 7 bases stayed unmatched. The CDR3 totals 18 residues. Written as DNA, the CDR3 is TGTGCCAGCAGCCAAGATCCCCCAGGGGGCTTCTCTGGAAACACCATATATTTT. It encodes CASSQDPPGGFSGNTIYF.

For the CDR3, the DNA is TGTGCCAGCAGCTTAGCGCGGGGGCAGGGTCAGCCCCAGCATTTT. It translates to CASSLARGQGQPQHF. The rearrangement joins TRBV7-8 to TRBJ1-5; D might be TRBD1 (6 bases). The CDR3 is made up of 15 amino acids. Germline V gene sequence: CDR1 SGHVS, CDR2 FQNEAQ. V dropped 0 bases and J dropped 6 bases, with 12 bases sitting between them.

The V call is TRBV19, the J call TRBJ1-5; TRBD1 might be the D (5 bases). The CDR3 extends over 14 amino acids. V lost 5 bases and J lost 5, with 13 bases in between. From germline, CDR1 is LNHDA and CDR2 SQIVND (reference sequence). This CDR3 is CASSPPAGYQPQHF. In DNA, the CDR3 is TGTGCCAGTAGTCCCCCAGCAGGGTATCAGCCCCAGCATTTT. The full variable domain, rest sourced from reference TRBV19 and TRBJ1-5, is DGGITQSPKYLFRKEGQNVTLSCEQNLNHDAMYWYRQDPGQGLRLIYYSQIVNDFQKGDIAEGYSVSREKKESFPLTVTSAQKNPTAFYLCASSPPAGYQPQHFGDGTRLSIL.

The chain combines TRBV19 with TRBJ2-7; D perhaps matches TRBD1 (6 bases). Trimming took off 5 bases at V and 4 bases at J, with 15 bases between the two ends. Germline values: CDR1 LNHDA, CDR2 SQIVND (reference sequence). The CDR3 sequence is 14 residues long. The DNA for the CDR3 is TGTGCCAGTAGTCCAGGGGCTTTTTTATACGAGCAGTACTTC. This codes for CASSPGAFLYEQYF.

The V gene is TRBV4-1, the J gene TRBJ2-7; 8 nucleotides align to TRBD1. After removal of 2 bases from V and 2 bases from J, the junction contained 8 bases not matched to a gene. This CDR3 spans 16 amino acids. In germline, CDR1 is MGHRA, CDR2 YSYEKL. This CDR3 reads CASSQPSGGRAYEQYF. The CDR3 bases are TGCGCCAGCAGCCAACCATCAGGGGGCAGGGCCTACGAGCAGTACTTC.

To note about this clone: This same CDR3 is encoded by further DNA sequences in the sample. The gene calls are TRBV7-8 and TRBJ1-3; possible D gene TRBD1, 6 bases. V was trimmed by 5 bases and J by 2 bases, leaving 10 bases between them. This CDR3 comprises 14 residues. Germline V gene lookup returns CDR1 SGHVS and CDR2 FQNEAQ. The CDR3 sequence: CASSPRTAGNTIYF. DNA for the CDR3: TGTGCCAGCAGCCCCCGGACAGCTGGAAACACCATATATTTT.

The rearrangement uses TRBV2 and TRBJ1-4, with D possibly matching TRBD1 (6 bases). The germline V gene encodes CDR1 SNHLY and CDR2 FYNNEI. The CDR3 runs 15 residues. Trimming cost V 7 bases and J 2 bases, with 14 bases left between them. The CDR3 DNA reads as TGTGCCAGCATCCTGCGACAGGTGACTAATGAAAAACTGTTTTTT. Translation: CASILRQVTNEKLFF.

This chain joins TRBV3-1 (or the pseudogene TRBV3-2) and TRBJ1-4, with D uncertain. CDR1 and CDR2 from the germline V gene are LGHDT and YNNKEL (reference sequence). The CDR3 has 15 amino acids. V was cut by 6 bases and J by 0 bases, with 11 bases left in between. The CDR3 loop reads CASSTRFATNEKLFF. Here the CDR3 DNA reads TGTGCCAGCAGTACCAGATTTGCAACTAATGAAAAACTGTTTTTT.

This clone was seen a few times. The chain has TRBV4-3 and TRBJ2-1; D is perhaps TRBD2 (6 bases). The CDR3 extends over 15 amino acids. CDR1 and CDR2 (germline): LGHNA, YSLEER. V was pared by 0 bases and J by 9 bases, with 15 bases between. For the CDR3, the DNA is TGCGCCAGCAGCCAAGAGGAGGGAAATAGTGGTGAGCAGTTCTTC. As protein: CASSQEEGNSGEQFF.

The chain is built from TRBV4-1 and TRBJ2-7; TRBD2 agrees at 10 bases. The CDR3 is 17 residues long. Germline V gene sequence: CDR1 MGHRA, CDR2 YSYEKL. The V gene end was trimmed by 0 bases and the J gene end by 4 bases; junction bases not matched to a gene: 9. CDR3 coding DNA: TGCGCCAGCAGCCAAGATCACCTAGCGGGAGTGAGGTACGAGCAGTACTTC. Protein product: CASSQDHLAGVRYEQYF.